This TCR beta chain was sequenced in a study of blood T cell repertoires in COVID-19. Study as a whole: Material from acute and convalescent COVID-19 was sourced from the United States, Italy and Spain.

Original methodology: Reference gene primer amplification in the assay estimated nucleated cell counts. Here immunoSEQ multiplex PCR was the method, and the copy in TCRdb shows in-frame clones only, minus some. V and J calls and clone size are as listed in that table; D and trimming were resolved from the DNA. The sample lists 250,000 or so clones, over 70% occurring once. The CDR3 covers 15 residues. With V trimmed by 6 bases and J by 2 bases, 8 bases remained unmatched. Germline V lookup: CDR1 LNHDA, CDR2 SQIVND (reference sequence). The sequence came from a woman aged 40 to 55 who had been exposed to COVID-19. Material: PBMCs or T cells enriched from blood (not recorded which). The chain combines TRBV19 with TRBJ1-2; 8 nucleotides match TRBD1. In DNA, the CDR3 is TGTGCCAGTAGGAACTATCAGGGGGCGAACTATGGCTACACCTTC. Amino acid sequence: CASRNYQGANYGYTF.